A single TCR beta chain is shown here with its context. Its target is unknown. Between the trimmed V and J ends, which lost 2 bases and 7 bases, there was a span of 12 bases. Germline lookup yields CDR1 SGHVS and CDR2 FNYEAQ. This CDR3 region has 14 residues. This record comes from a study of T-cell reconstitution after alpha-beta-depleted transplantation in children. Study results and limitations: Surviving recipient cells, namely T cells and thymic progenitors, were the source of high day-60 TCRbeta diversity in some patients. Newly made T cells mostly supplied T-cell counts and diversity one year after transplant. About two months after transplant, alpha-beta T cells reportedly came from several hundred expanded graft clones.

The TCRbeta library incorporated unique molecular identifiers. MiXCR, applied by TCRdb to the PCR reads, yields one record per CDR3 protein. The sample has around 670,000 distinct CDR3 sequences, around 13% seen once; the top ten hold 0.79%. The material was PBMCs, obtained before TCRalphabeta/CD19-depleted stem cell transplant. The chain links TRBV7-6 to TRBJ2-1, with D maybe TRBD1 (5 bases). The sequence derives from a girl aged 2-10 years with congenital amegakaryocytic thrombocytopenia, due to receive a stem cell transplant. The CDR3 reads CASSLPSQGNEQFF. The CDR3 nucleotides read TGTGCCAGCAGCTTACCCTCCCAGGGAAATGAGCAGTTCTTC.